These 10 T cell receptor beta chains share one sample of origin, sequenced in a study of blood T cell repertoires in COVID-19. TCRdb's table, derived via immunoSEQ multiplex PCR, lists solely in-frame clones and lacks some. The profile shows roughly 300,000 clones, about 85% of them singletons. Sequencing input: PBMCs or T cells enriched from blood (not recorded which). Every receptor here comes from a woman aged 25-40 years who had recovered from COVID-19.

The chain has TRBV5-1 and TRBJ2-1; D possibly corresponds to TRBD1 (5 bases). The CDR3 covers 14 residues. V was shortened by 4 bases and J by 4 bases, with 12 bases between the two germline ends. Germline CDR1 is SGHRS and CDR2 is YFSETQ. The CDR3 coding sequence is TGCGCCAGCAGCCGGACGGACAATTACAATGAGCAGTTCTTC. Its protein product is CASSRTDNYNEQFF.

The rearrangement uses TRBV11-2 and TRBJ1-5, with a possible D match to TRBD1 (6 bases). The CDR3 extends over 15 amino acids. The germline V gene encodes CDR1 SGHAT and CDR2 FQNNGV. V lost 0 bases and J lost 0, with 6 bases in between. CDR3 sequence: CASSLEGHSNQPQHF. CDR3 DNA: TGTGCCAGCAGCTTAGAGGGACATAGCAATCAGCCCCAGCATTTT.

This rearrangement joins TRBV27 to TRBJ1-2, with 7 bases lining up with TRBD1. The ends lost 2 bases at V and 6 bases at J; junction bases unmatched: 3. The CDR3 totals 13 residues. Germline V gene data show CDR1 as MNHEY and CDR2 as SMNVEV (reference sequence). The CDR3 DNA reads as TGTGCCAGCAGTTTAAAGGGGGCACATGGCTACACCTTC. This translates into CASSLKGAHGYTF.

The J gene is TRBJ2-1, the V gene TRBV3-1 (or the pseudogene TRBV3-2); TRBD2 aligns across 8 bases. Germline V gives CDR1 LGHDT, CDR2 YNNKEL (reference sequence). J gave up 0 bases and V 4 bases, and 2 bases lay outside the gene matches. The CDR3 is made up of 15 amino acids. The CDR3 nucleotides read TGTGCCAGCAGCCCGGGGGGGAGCTCCTACAATGAGCAGTTCTTC. Its translation is CASSPGGSSYNEQFF.

The chain joins TRBV3-1 (or the pseudogene TRBV3-2) to TRBJ1-2; 7 bases are shared with TRBD1. The CDR3 totals 15 residues. After removal of 2 bases from V and 3 bases from J, the junction contained 6 bases not matched to a gene. Germline loops: CDR1 LGHDT, CDR2 YNNKEL (reference sequence). CDR3 sequence reads: CASSQQTGTDYGYTF. DNA of the CDR3: TGTGCCAGCAGCCAACAGACCGGGACAGACTATGGCTACACCTTC.

The rearrangement links TRBV19 to TRBJ2-1; weak D call: TRBD1 (6 bases). Germline V gene lookup returns CDR1 LNHDA and CDR2 SQIVND (reference sequence). The CDR3 is made up of 19 amino acids. Trimming took off 2 bases at V and 4 bases at J, with 24 bases between the two ends. CDR3 in DNA: TGTGCCAGTAGTATAAACGGACAGCCTACTTTCCCGCCGTACAATGAGCAGTTCTTC. This encodes CASSINGQPTFPPYNEQFF.

The chain carries TRBV5-1 and TRBJ2-3, with D tentatively TRBD1 (5 bases). The germline V gene encodes CDR1 SGHRS and CDR2 YFSETQ. The CDR3 loop spans 14 amino acids. V was clipped by 3 bases and J by 0 bases, with 8 bases between them. The CDR3 spells CASSWGPSTDTQYF. CDR3 in DNA: TGCGCCAGCAGCTGGGGCCCTAGCACAGATACGCAGTATTTT.

This clone was observed a few times. The chain joins TRBV7-9 to TRBJ2-2; D uncertain. V lost 3 bases, J lost 3 bases, and 8 bases lay in between. The CDR3 contains 14 residues. Germline CDR1 and CDR2: SEHNR and FQNEAQ (reference sequence). CDR3 in DNA: TGTGCCAGCAGCTTGTTACAGTACACCGGGGAGCTGTTTTTT. It codes for CASSLLQYTGELFF.

The chain has TRBV7-3 and TRBJ2-1; 9 bases are shared with TRBD2. Germline CDR1 and CDR2: SGHTA and FQGTGA. With V trimmed by 2 bases and J by 5 bases, 7 bases remained unmatched. The CDR3 totals 16 residues. The CDR3 DNA follows: TGTGCCAGCAGCTTATGGAGCGGGGGGCGGGACAATGAGCAGTTCTTC. This sequence encodes CASSLWSGGRDNEQFF.

The chain employs TRBV10-3 and TRBJ1-5, with TRBD1 as a possible D gene (6 bases). Looked up from germline, CDR1 is ENHRY and CDR2 is SYGVKD. This CDR3 has 13 amino acids. Trimming left V 4 bases short and J 6 bases short, with 10 bases between. CDR3 amino acids: CAISGGPGQPQHF. The CDR3 DNA reads TGTGCCATCAGTGGGGGGCCGGGTCAGCCCCAGCATTTT.